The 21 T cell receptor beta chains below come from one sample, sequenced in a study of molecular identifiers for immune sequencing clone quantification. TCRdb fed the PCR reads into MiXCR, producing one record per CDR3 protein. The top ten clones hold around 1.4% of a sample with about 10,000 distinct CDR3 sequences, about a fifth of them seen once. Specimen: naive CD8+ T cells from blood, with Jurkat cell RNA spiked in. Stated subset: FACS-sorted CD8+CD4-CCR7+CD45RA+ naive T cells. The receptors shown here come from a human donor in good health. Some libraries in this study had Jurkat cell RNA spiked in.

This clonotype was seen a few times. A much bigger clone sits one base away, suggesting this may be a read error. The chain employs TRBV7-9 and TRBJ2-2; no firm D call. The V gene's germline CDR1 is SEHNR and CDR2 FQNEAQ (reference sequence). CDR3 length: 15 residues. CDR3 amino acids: CASSLGVTNAGELFF. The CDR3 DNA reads TGTGCCAGCAGCTTAGGGGTGACGAACGCCGGGGAGCTGTTTTTT.

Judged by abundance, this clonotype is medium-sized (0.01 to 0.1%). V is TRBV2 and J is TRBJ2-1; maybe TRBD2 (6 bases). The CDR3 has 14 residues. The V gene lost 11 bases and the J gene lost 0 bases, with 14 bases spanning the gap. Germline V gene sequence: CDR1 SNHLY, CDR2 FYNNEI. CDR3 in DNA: TGTGCCGGAGGGCCCCAAAGCTCCTACAATGAGCAGTTCTTC. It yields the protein CAGGPQSSYNEQFF.

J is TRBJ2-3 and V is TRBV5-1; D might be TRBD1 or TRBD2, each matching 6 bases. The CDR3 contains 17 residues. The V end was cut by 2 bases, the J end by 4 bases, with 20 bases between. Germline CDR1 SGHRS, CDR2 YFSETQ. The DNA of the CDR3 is TGCGCCAGCAGCTTTATTCCCTCGGGGGCAGTTCCAGATACGCAGTATTTT. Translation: CASSFIPSGAVPDTQYF.

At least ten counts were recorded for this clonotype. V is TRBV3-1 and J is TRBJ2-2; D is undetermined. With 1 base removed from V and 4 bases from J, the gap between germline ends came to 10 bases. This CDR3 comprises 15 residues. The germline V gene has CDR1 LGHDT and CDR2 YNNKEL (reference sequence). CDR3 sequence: CASSQGLEATGELFF. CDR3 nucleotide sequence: TGTGCCAGCAGCCAAGGTCTAGAGGCCACCGGGGAGCTGTTTTTT.

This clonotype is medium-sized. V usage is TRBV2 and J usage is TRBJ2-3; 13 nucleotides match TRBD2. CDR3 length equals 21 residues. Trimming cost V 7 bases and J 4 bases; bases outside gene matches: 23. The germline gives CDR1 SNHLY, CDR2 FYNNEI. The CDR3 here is CASTPLLGLAGDRLGADTQYF. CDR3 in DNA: TGTGCCAGCACCCCCCTTTTAGGACTAGCGGGGGATAGGCTTGGAGCAGATACGCAGTATTTT.

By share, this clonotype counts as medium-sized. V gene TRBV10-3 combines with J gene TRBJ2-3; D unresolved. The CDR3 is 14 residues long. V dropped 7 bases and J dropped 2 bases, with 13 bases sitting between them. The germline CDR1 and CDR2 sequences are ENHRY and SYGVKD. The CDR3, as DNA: TGTGCCATCAACGTGGGCTTCAACACAGATACGCAGTATTTT. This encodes CAINVGFNTDTQYF.

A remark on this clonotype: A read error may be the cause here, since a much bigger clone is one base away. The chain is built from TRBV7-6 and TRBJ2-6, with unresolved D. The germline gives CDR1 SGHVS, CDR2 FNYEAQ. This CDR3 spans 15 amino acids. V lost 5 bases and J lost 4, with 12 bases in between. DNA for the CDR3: TGTGCCAGCAGCCCGACATCGTCCGGGGCCAACGTCCTGACTTTC. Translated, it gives CASSPTSSGANVLTF.

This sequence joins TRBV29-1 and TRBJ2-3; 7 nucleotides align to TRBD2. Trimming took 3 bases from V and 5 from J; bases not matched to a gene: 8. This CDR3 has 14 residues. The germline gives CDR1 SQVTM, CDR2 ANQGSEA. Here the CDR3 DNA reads TGCAGCGTTGACCTAACGGGAGGAAAAGATACGCAGTATTTT. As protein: CSVDLTGGKDTQYF.

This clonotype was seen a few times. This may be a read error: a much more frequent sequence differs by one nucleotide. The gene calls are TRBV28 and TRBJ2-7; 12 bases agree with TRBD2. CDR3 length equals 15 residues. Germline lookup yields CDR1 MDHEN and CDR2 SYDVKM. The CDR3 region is CASSPRLAGDYVQYF. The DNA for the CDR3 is TGTGCCAGCAGTCCCCGACTAGCGGGGGACTACGTGCAGTACTTC.

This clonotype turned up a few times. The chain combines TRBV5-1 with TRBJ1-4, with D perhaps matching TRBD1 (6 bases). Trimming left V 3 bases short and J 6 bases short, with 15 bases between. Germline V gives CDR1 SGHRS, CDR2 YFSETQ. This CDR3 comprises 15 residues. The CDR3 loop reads CASSSLGTYYEKLFF. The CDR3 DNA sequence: TGCGCCAGCAGCTCGCTCGGGACATATTATGAAAAACTGTTTTTT.

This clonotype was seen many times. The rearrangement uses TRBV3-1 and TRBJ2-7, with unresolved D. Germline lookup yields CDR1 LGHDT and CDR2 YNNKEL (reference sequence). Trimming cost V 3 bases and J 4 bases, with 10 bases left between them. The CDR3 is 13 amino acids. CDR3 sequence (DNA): TGTGCCAGCAGCCAGGAACAAGCTTACGAGCAGTACTTC. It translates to CASSQEQAYEQYF.

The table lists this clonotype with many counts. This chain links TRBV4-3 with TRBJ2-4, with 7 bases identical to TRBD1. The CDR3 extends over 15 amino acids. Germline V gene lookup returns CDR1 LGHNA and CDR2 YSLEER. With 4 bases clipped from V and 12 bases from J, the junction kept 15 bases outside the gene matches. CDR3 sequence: CASSPNSDRNRGQYF. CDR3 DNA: TGCGCCAGCAGCCCAAACTCGGACAGGAACCGGGGTCAGTACTTC.

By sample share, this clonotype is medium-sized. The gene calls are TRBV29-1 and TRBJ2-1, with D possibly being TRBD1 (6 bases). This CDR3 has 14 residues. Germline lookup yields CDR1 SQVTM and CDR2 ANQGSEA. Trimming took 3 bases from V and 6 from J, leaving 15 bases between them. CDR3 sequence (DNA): TGCAGCGTTGACGCACAGGGAAGGAGCAATGAGCAGTTCTTC. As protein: CSVDAQGRSNEQFF.

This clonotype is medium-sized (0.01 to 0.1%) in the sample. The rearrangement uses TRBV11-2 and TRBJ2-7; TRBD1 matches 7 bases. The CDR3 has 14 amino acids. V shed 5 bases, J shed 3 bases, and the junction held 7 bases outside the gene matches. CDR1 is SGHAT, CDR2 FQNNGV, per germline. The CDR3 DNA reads TGTGCCAGCAGCCTGACAGGGAAAGGCTACGAGCAGTACTTC. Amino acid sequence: CASSLTGKGYEQYF.

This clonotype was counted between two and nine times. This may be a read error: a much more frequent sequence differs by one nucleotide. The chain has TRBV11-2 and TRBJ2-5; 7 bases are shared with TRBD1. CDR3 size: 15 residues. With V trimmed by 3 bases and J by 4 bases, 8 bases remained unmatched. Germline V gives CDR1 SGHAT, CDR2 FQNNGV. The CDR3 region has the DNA TGTGCCAGCAGCTTCGTGACAGGGTCTGGAGAGACCCAGTACTTC. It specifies CASSFVTGSGETQYF.

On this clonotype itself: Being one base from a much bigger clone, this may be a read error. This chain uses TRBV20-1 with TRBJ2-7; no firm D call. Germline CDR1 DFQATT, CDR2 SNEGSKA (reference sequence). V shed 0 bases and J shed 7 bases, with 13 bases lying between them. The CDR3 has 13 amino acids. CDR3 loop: CSARDELHREQYF. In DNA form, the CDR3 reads TGCAGTGCTAGAGATGAATTGCACAGAGAGCAGTACTTC.

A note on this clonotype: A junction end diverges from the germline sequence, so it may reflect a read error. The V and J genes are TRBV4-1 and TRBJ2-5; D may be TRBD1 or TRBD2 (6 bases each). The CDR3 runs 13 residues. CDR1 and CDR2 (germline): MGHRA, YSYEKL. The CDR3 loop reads CAGSQPRGETQYF. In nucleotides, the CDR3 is TGCGCCGGCAGCCAGCCTAGGGGGGAAACCCAGTACTTC.

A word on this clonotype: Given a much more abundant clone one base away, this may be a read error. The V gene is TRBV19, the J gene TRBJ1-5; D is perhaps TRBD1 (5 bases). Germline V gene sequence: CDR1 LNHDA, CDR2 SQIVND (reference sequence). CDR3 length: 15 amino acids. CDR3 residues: CASSPLTRGRQPRHF. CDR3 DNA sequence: TGTGCCAGTAGTCCCCTAACGAGGGGACGACAGCCCCGGCATTTT.

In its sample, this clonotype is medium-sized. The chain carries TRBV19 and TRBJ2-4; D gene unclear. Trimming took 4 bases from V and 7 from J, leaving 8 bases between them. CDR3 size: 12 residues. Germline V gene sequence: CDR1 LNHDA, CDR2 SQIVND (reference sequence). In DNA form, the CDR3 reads TGTGCCAGTAGTACTGTCAAGAACATTCAGTACTTC. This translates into CASSTVKNIQYF. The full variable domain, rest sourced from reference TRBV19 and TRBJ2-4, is DGGITQSPKYLFRKEGQNVTLSCEQNLNHDAMYWYRQDPGQGLRLIYYSQIVNDFQKGDIAEGYSVSREKKESFPLTVTSAQKNPTAFYLCASSTVKNIQYFGAGTRLSVL.

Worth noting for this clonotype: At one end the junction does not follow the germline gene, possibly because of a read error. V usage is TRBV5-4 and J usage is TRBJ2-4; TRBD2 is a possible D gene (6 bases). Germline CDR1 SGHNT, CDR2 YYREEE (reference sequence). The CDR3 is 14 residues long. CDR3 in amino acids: CASSLGLAPDTQSF. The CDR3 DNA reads TGTGCCAGCAGCTTGGGGCTAGCGCCAGATACTCAGTCTTTT.

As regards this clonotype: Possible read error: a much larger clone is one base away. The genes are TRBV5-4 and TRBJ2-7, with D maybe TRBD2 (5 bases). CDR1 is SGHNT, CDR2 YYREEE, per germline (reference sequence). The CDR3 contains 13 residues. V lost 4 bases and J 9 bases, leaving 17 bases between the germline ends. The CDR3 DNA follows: TGTGCCAGCAGCCGCGCCCCGGGATGGGGGCAGTACTTC. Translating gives CASSRAPGWGQYF.